This T cell receptor beta chain emerged from a study of blood T cell repertoires in COVID-19 (dated by TCRdb to 2018 to 2021). Context from the whole study: Samples covering the acute and convalescent phases of COVID-19 were provided by collaborators in the United States, Italy and Spain. The material from the prospective study consisted of cDNA or gDNA derived from T cells, B-cell-depleted T cells, or PBMCs. Deeply sampled blood TCRbeta repertoires from subjects exposed to, actively infected with, or recovered from COVID-19 were included in the dataset. A freely available public database, intended as a resource for researchers studying the immune response to SARS-CoV-2, is where the repertoires were released. The samples were drawn from the first 160 participants of the ongoing ImmuneRACE study and from more than 1,000 subjects provided by 6 global collaborators. Nearly every sample came with metadata listing a de-identified subject ID, COVID-19 status, age in years and sex. HLA class I and class II types, where available, came from metadata supplied by the sample provider rather than from assay-based typing. Study-level results and caveats: How much clinical and demographic metadata was included differed by source and by participant, and the metadata was provided uncurated.

Collaborating institutions collected whole blood in K2EDTA tubes following their own protocols. For TCRbeta analysis, collaborator samples were shipped as frozen whole blood, as isolated PBMCs, or as DNA extracted from either sample type. The CDR3 runs 14 residues from the cysteine to the phenylalanine. Only the CDR3 DNA stays, 42 bases, in frame from base 1. CDR1 and CDR2, per the germline V gene, are SGHRS and YFSETQ. The trim is 4 bases for V and 0 bases for J, with a gap of 10 bases between the germline ends. Turning to this clone: No cognate antigen has been identified for it. No base quality values were provided; no much bigger clone lies one nucleotide off.

TCRbeta CDR3 regions were amplified from genomic DNA by means of the immunoSEQ Assay, a bias-controlled multiplex PCR. Processing in the source paper ran as follows. The number of nucleated cells in each sample was estimated by amplification of reference gene primers within the assay. Sequence reads were collapsed and filtered to measure the absolute abundance of every unique TCRbeta CDR3 rearrangement. For each sample, productive Simpson clonality was calculated as the square root of Simpson's diversity index over productive rearrangements. The source is immuneACCESS, and TCRdb retained only in-frame sequences with V and J called. Part of the clones is not carried over; for the studies checked, unresolved V genes explain less than half of this, and the remainder is unexplained. The DNA gave D and trimming, while V, J and clone size come from that table. The sample table holds about 250,000 clones, of which approximately 82% were seen once. The ten largest account for roughly 8.8% of the sample.

This clonotype was obtained from a man aged 40-49 years with active or convalescent COVID-19. Source material: peripheral blood. This chain joins TRBV5-1 to TRBJ1-1; the best D guess is TRBD1, with 5 bases matching. The sequence in DNA is TGCGCCAGCAGCGTAGGACACATGAACACTGAAGCTTTCTTT. Its coded protein is CASSVGHMNTEAFF.